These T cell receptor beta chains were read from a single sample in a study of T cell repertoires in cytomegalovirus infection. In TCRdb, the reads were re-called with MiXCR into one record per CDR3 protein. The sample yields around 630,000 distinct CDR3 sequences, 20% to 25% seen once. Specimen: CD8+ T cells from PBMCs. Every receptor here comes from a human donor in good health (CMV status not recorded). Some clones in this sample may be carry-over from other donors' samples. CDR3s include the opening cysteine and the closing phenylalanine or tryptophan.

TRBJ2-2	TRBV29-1	CSVEVGPRGDTGELFF
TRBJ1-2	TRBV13	CASRIWGAGIYGYTF
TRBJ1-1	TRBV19	CASSYGMKNEAFF
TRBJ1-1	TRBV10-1	CARPTGTGGRDTEAFF
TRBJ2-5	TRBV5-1	CASSLTPEQETQYF
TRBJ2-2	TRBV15	CATLGDTGELFF
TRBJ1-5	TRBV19	CASSRAGGSNQPQHF
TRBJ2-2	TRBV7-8	CASSFPRDYRGWPHPNTGELFF
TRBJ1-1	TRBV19	CASSTYQGNTEAFF
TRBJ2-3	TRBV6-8	CASTSDPTDTQYF
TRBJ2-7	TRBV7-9	CASSLEGMVGYHEQYF
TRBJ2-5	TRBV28	CALADKGTQYF
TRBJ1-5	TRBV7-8	CASSSRQGNQPQHF
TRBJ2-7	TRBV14	CASSRGRGSYYEQYF
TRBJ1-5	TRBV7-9	CASSSDRGSSQPQHF
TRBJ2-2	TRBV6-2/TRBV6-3	CASSYPGGNGELFF
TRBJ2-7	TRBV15	CATGWAGGEQYF
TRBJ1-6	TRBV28	CASTLLNNSPLHF
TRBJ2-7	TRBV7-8	CASSLPLGTSYEQYF
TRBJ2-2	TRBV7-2	CASSSGATTGELFF
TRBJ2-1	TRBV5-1	CASTWLAGGPYNEQFF
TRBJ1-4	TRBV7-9	CASSLPSWDRLNEKLFF
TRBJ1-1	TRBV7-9	CASSLEAGHTEAFF
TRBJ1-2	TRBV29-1	CSVESPQSHYGYTF
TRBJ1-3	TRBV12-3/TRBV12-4	CASSLTGPSGNTIYF
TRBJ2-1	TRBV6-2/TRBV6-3	CASSPNLGEQFF
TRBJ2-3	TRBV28	CASSLWTLAGSTDTQYF
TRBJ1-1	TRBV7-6	CASSDDRGIPEAFF
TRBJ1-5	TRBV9	CASSPGPGREYSNQPQHF
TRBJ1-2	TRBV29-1	CSVRRGDNYGYTF
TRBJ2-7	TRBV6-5	CASIGGLDYEQYF
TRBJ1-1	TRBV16	CASSQFPNTEAFF
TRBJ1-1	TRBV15	CATSSRTGYNTEAFF
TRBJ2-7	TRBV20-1	CSAPLGNEQYF
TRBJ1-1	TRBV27	CASSFQGAPEAFF
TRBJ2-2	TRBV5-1	CASRWTGAGELFF
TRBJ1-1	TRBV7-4	CASEDTEAFF
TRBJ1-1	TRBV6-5	CASRGEGYRTEDTEAFF
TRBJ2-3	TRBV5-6	CASSFQGGATDTQYF
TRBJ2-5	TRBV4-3	CASSQGGQGRRETQYF
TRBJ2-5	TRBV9	CASSVAVGGEETQYF
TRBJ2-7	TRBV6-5	CASSSGPVREQYF
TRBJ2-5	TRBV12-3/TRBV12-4	CASSLRDRAQETQYF
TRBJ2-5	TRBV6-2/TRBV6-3	CASEGRVEETQYF
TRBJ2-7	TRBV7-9	CASSLARTATPSYEQYF